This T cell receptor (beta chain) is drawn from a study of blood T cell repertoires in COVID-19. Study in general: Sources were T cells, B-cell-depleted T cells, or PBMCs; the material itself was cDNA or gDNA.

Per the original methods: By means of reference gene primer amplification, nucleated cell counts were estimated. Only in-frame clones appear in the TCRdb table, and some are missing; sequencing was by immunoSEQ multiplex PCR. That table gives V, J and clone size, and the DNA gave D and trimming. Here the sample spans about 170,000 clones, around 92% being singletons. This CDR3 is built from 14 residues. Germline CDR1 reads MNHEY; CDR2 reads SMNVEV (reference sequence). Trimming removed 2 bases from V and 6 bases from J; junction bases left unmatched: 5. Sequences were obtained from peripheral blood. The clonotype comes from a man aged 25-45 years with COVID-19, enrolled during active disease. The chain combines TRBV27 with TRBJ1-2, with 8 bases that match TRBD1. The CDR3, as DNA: TGTGCCAGCAGTTTAGCAGGGGGCATACATGGCTACACCTTC. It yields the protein CASSLAGGIHGYTF.